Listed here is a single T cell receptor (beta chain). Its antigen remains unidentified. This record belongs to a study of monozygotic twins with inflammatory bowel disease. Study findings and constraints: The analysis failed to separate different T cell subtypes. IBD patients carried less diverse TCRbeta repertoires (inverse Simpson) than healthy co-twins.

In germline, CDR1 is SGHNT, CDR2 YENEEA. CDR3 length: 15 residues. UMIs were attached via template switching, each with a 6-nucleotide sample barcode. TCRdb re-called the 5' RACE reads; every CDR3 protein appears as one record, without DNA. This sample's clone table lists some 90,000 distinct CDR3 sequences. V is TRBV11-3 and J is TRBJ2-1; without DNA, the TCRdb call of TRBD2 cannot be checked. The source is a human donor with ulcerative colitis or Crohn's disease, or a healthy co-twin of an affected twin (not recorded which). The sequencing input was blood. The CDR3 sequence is CASSSRVAGRNEQFF.